Included here is one T cell receptor (beta chain) sequence, with context. This entry belongs to a study of blood T cell repertoires in COVID-19. Study details: Researchers got acute and convalescent COVID-19 samples from the United States, Italy and Spain.

In the study's own analysis: Estimated nucleated cell counts came from reference gene primer amplification. Generated by immunoSEQ multiplex PCR, the TCRdb table keeps only in-frame clones and is missing some. Clone size and the V and J calls come from that table; the DNA yielded D and trimming. The profile covers around 200,000 clones, with around 84% appearing a single time and less than 3.5% taken by the ten largest. Germline CDR1 LNHNV, CDR2 YYDKDF (reference sequence). V was clipped by 2 bases and J by 0 bases; unmatched bases: 3. This CDR3 is built from 18 residues. The material sequenced was peripheral blood. This sequence was found in a man aged 35 to 55 with active or convalescent COVID-19. The rearrangement links TRBV15 to TRBJ2-3, with TRBD2 matching 15 bases. The CDR3 here is CATSRTGLAGGSTDTQYF. CDR3 bases: TGTGCCACCAGCAGAACCGGACTAGCGGGGGGGAGCACAGATACGCAGTATTTT.